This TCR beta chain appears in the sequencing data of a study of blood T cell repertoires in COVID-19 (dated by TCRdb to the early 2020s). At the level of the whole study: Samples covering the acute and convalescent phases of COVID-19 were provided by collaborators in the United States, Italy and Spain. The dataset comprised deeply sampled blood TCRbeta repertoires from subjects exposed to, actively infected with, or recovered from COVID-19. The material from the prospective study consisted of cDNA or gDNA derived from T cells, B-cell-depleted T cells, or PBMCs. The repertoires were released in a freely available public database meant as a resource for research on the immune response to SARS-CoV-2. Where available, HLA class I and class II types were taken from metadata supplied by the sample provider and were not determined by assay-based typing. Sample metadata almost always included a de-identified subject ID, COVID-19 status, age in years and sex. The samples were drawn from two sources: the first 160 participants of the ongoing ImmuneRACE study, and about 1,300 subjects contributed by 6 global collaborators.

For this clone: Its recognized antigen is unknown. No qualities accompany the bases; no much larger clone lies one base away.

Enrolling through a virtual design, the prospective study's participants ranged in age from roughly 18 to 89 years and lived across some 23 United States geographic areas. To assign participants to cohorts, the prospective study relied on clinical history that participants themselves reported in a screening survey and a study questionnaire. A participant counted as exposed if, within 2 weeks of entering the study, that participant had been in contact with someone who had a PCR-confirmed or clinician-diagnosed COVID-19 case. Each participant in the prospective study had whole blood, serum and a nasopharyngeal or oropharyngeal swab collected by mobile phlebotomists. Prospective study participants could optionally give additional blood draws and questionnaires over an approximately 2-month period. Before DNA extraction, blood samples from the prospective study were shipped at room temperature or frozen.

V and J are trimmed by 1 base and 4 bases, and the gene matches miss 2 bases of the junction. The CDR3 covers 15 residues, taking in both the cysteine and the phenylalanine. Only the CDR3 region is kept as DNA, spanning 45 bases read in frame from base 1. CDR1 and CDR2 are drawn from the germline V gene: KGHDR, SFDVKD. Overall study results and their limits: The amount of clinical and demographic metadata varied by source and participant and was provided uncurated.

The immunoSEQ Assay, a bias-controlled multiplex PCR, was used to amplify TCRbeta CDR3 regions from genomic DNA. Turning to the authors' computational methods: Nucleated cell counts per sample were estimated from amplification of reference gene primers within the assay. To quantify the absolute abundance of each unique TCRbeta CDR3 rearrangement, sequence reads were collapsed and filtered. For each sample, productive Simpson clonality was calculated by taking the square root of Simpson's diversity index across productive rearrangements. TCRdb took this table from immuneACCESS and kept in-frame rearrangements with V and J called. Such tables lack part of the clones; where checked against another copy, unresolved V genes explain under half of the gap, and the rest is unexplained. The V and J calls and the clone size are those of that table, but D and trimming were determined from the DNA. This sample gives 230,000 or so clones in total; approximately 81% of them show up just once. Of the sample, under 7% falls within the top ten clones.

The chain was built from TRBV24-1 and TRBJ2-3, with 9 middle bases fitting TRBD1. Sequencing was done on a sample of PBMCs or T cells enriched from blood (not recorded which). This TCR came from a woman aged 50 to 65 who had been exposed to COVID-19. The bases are TGTGCCACCAGTGATTTTCGACAGGGGGCAGATACGCAGTATTTT. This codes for CATSDFRQGADTQYF.